This TCR beta chain appears in the sequencing data of a study of blood T cells in healthy people across ages (dated by TCRdb to the mid-2010s). About the study as a whole: In model experiments, template switching captured about one uniquely barcoded TCR beta cDNA molecule for every two T cells. The study analyzed two additional independent replicas of 1 million unique cDNA reads from the same blood draw for two donors, one aged 18 to 29 and one aged 80 or older. To avoid experimental bias, donors of different ages were randomly spread across the sequencing lanes. To track age-related changes in TCR beta repertoire diversity, the study relied on deep sequencing normalized with unique cDNA molecular identifiers. The donors were divided into four age groups: young (average approximately 17 years), middle-aged (around 37), aged (about 62) and long-lived (82). The investigation overall reported the following: The long-lived group showed more naive CD4+ T cells, fewer expanded clones and increased TCR diversity than the aged group, suggesting age selection. As age increased, observed TCR beta diversity per million T cells dropped in a roughly linear way, and a significant reduction was already evident by age approximately 40. Estimates of total diversity from one million sequenced T cells were regarded as lower bounds and underestimates. Because the CMV infection status of the donors was unknown, age-related changes in expanded clonotypes may potentially have been confounded. A strong correlation was found between observed TCR beta diversity and the percentage of naive T cells measured by flow cytometry. Conclusive comparison of naive and antigen-experienced compartments was prevented by the profiling of bulk unsorted PBMCs.

Library preparation employed 5' RACE. Instrument on record: Illumina HiSeq 2500. A second about 7 to 11 cycle PCR used a sample-barcoded 5' primer and a J-beta primer mix. Each TCR beta cDNA molecule received a unique molecular identifier from a template-switch 5' adaptor carrying 12 random nucleotides. Each sample yielded at least 3 million CDR3-containing paired-end reads. First-strand cDNA was synthesized from all RNA with the Mint cDNA synthesis kit, primed by a TRBC-specific oligonucleotide. Following uracil-DNA glycosylase treatment, a first 18-cycle PCR with universal primers M1SS and BC2_uni_R was performed on all cDNA. The study's processing was this. For normalization, 1 million high-quality reads, each with a distinct molecular identifier, were randomly selected from each sample. Instead of being binned into consensus sequences, reads that shared molecular identifiers were thrown out. MiTCR, with a Q25 quality threshold and the strictest error-elimination algorithm, was used for CDR3 identification, clonotype clustering and error correction. A nonparametric unseen species model using Euler transformation provided a lower-bound estimate of total TCR beta diversity. In-frame beta chains were kept once TCRdb had trimmed the public reads at Q25 with fastp and called clones with MiXCR. Each CDR3 protein gets just one entry, which takes the most common genes and DNA from the rows behind it. The V and J calls reflect TCRdb's pipeline rather than the authors' work. This sample lists 1.5 million to 1.9 million distinct CDR3 sequences; under 55% were detected once. The ten largest make up less than 5% of the sample.

Relative to germline, V is 8 bases shorter and J is 5 bases shorter, with 10 bases between their ends. The CDR3 numbers 12 residues from cysteine through phenylalanine. The read is trimmed to its CDR3 DNA, 36 bases read in frame from base 1. This clonotype has more than one count but fewer than ten. It has no known antigen specificity. No base quality values were provided; no much bigger clone lies one nucleotide off. The roughly 39 donors, aged about 6 to 95 years, were systemically healthy Caucasian individuals from Russia. Each donor gave 8.5 to 10 milliliters of peripheral blood, collected into EDTA-treated Vacutainer tubes. Ficoll-Paque density-gradient centrifugation was used to isolate PBMCs, with at least 6.5 million per sample. Total RNA, at least 5 micrograms per sample, was extracted from PBMCs with Trizol reagent. For every donor, flow cytometry on a PBMC aliquot measured the percentage of naive CD45RAhigh/CD27high T cells.

Specimen: blood. The source of this sequence is a woman under 30 in good health. The sequence links TRBV12-3 or TRBV12-4 to TRBJ2-1, with an unclear D gene assignment. The nucleotide sequence is given as TGTGCCAGCGGATCGATTCACAATGAGCAGTTCTTC. This yields the protein CASGSIHNEQFF.